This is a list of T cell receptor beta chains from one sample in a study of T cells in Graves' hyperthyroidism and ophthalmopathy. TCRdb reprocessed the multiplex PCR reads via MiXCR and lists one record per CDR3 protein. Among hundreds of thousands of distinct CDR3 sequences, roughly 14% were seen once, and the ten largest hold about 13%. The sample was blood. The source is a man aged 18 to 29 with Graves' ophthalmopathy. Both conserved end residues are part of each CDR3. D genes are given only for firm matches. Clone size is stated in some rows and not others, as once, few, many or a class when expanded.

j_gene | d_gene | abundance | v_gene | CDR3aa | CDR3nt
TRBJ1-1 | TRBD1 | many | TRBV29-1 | CSVGSSGGGFEAFF | TGCAGCGTTGGAAGCTCAGGGGGCGGTTTTGAAGCTTTCTTT
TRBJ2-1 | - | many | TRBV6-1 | CASNGDDNEQFF | TGTGCCAGCAACGGTGACGACAATGAGCAGTTCTTC
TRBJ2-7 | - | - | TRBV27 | CASGLGASSSYEQYF | TGTGCCAGCGGACTGGGAGCTTCCAGCTCCTACGAGCAGTACTTC
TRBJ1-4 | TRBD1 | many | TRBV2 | CASRQGSNEKLFF | TGTGCCAGCCGACAGGGCTCTAATGAAAAACTGTTTTTT
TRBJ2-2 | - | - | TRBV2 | CASRVQYTGELFF | TGTGCCAGCAGAGTTCAGTACACCGGGGAGCTGTTTTTT
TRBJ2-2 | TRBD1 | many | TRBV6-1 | CASSTTGGTGELFF | TGTGCCAGCAGTACCACAGGGGGGACCGGGGAGCTGTTTTTT
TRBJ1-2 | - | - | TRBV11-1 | CASSLEGTDVTSYGYTF | TGTGCCAGCAGCTTAGAGGGGACCGACGTTACTTCCTATGGCTACACCTTC
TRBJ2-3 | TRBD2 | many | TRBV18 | CASSLAGGSSDTQYF | TGTGCCAGCTCACTAGCGGGTGGTTCTTCGGATACGCAGTATTTT
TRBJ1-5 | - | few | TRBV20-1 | CSATPPTGNQPQHF | TGCAGTGCTACCCCCCCCACAGGCAATCAGCCCCAGCATTTT
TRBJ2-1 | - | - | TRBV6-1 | CASSSLGVSSYNEQFF | TGTGCCAGCAGTTCGCTTGGGGTTAGCTCCTACAATGAGCAGTTCTTC
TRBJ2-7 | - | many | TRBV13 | CASSTGFVAYEQYF | TGTGCCAGCAGCACAGGGTTTGTAGCCTACGAGCAGTACTTC
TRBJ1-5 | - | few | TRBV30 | CAWSGYSLGQPQHF | TGTGCCTGGAGTGGGTACAGTCTTGGTCAGCCCCAGCATTTT
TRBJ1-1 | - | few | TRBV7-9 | CASSLALGENTEAFF | TGTGCCAGCAGCTTAGCGCTCGGAGAGAACACTGAAGCTTTCTTT
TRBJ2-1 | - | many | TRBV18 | CASSPPNRGAYNEQFF | TGTGCCAGCTCACCACCGAACCGCGGGGCCTACAATGAGCAGTTCTTC
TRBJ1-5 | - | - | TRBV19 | CASSPMDNQPQHF | TGTGCCAGTAGTCCCATGGACAATCAGCCCCAGCATTTT
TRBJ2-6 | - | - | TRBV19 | CASSRLLESGANVLTF | TGTGCCAGTAGTCGCTTATTGGAGTCTGGGGCCAACGTCCTGACTTTC
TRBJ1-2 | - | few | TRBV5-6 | CASSLQEIYGYTF | TGTGCCAGCAGCTTGCAGGAGATCTATGGCTACACCTTC
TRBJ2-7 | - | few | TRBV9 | CASSAQLVDPLGEQYF | TGTGCCAGCAGCGCCCAACTTGTAGACCCCCTGGGAGAGCAGTACTTC
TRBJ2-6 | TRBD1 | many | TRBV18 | CASSTGEAGANVLTF | TGTGCCAGCTCGACAGGGGAGGCAGGGGCCAACGTCCTGACTTTC
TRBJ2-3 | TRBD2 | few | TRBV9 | CASSETSGPTDTQYF | TGTGCCAGCAGCGAGACTAGCGGGCCCACAGATACGCAGTATTTT
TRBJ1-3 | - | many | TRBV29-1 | CSVPDGGSGNTIYF | TGCAGCGTACCCGACGGGGGCTCTGGAAACACCATATATTTT
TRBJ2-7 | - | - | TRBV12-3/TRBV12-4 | CASSSPGHLYEQYF | TGTGCCAGCAGTTCCCCGGGACACCTATACGAGCAGTACTTC
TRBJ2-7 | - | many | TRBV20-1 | CSARGGAYEQYF | TGCAGTGCTAGAGGGGGAGCCTACGAGCAGTACTTC
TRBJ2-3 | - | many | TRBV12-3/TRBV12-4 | CASSFTGTRPDTQYF | TGTGCCAGCAGTTTCACAGGGACCCGCCCAGATACGCAGTATTTT
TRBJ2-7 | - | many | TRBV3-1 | CASSQGGLEQYEQYF | TGTGCCAGCAGCCAAGGGGGGTTGGAGCAGTACGAGCAGTACTTC
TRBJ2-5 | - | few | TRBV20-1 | CSARDHSPQETQYF | TGCAGTGCTAGAGATCATAGCCCTCAAGAGACCCAGTACTTC
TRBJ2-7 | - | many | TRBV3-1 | CASSPRQSSYEQYF | TGTGCCAGCAGCCCTAGACAGAGCTCCTACGAGCAGTACTTC
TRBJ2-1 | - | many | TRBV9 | CASSVSGIEDEQFF | TGTGCCAGCAGCGTTTCGGGTATTGAGGATGAGCAGTTCTTC
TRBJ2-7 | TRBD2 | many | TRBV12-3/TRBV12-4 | CASTPGLAGIAEQYF | TGTGCCAGCACTCCGGGACTAGCTGGGATCGCCGAGCAGTACTTC
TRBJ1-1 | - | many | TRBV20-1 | CSARGFESKNTEAFF | TGCAGTGCTAGGGGGTTCGAGTCAAAGAACACTGAAGCTTTCTTT
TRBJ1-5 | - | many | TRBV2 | CASSITKWVQPQHF | TGTGCCAGCAGTATCACGAAATGGGTCCAGCCCCAGCATTTT
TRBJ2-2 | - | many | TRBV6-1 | CASSLRVSNTGELFF | TGTGCCAGCTCCCTAAGGGTCTCGAACACCGGGGAGCTGTTTTTT
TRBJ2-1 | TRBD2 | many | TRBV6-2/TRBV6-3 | CASRTGGGMSYNEQFF | TGTGCCAGCAGAACCGGGGGGGGTATGTCCTACAATGAGCAGTTCTTC
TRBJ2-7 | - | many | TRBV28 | CASRGNEQYF | TGTGCCAGCAGGGGGAACGAGCAGTACTTC
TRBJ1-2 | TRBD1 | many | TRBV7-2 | CASSPDRGGYTF | TGTGCCAGCAGCCCTGACAGGGGTGGCTACACCTTC
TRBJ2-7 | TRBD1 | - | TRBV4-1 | CASSQVLGQASYEQYF | TGCGCCAGCAGCCAAGTGCTGGGACAGGCCAGCTACGAGCAGTACTTC
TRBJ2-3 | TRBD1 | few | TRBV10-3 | CAISERGGQANAQYF | TGTGCCATCAGTGAACGAGGGGGACAGGCGAATGCGCAGTATTTT
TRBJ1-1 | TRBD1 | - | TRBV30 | CAWSELRTGGSTEAFF | TGTGCCTGGAGTGAACTTAGAACAGGGGGTAGCACTGAAGCTTTCTTT
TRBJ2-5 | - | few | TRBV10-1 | CASSALYRGEDPTLYF | TGCGCCAGCAGTGCCTTGTATCGCGGGGAGGACCCTACCCTGTACTTC
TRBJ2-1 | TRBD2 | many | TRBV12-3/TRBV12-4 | CASSPTSGSGGYNEQFF | TGTGCCAGCAGTCCAACTAGCGGGAGTGGGGGCTACAATGAGCAGTTCTTC
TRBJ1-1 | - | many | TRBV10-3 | CAISESWENTEAFF | TGTGCCATCAGTGAGTCCTGGGAGAACACTGAAGCTTTCTTT
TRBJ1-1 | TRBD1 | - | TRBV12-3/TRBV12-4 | CASSFGAGGSTEAFF | TGTGCCAGCAGTTTTGGGGCAGGGGGCAGCACTGAAGCTTTCTTT
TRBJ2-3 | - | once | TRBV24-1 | CATSDLKWGGRDTDTQCF | TGTGCCACCAGTGATTTGAAATGGGGGGGCCGGGACACAGATACGCAGTGTTTT
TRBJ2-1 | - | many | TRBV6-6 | CASSYSKGLIQFF | TGTGCCAGCAGTTACTCGAAGGGACTCATTCAGTTCTTC
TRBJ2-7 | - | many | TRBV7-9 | CASSRQSLSYEQYF | TGTGCCAGCAGTAGACAGTCGCTCTCCTACGAGCAGTACTTC
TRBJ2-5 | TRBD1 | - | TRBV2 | CASVLGQGAETQYF | TGTGCCAGCGTCCTGGGACAGGGAGCGGAGACCCAGTACTTC
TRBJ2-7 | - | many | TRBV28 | CASSSSTLYEQYF | TGTGCCAGCAGTTCCTCGACCCTCTACGAGCAGTACTTC
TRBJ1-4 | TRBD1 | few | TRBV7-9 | CASSDRQGTEKLFF | TGTGCCAGCAGCGACAGACAGGGTACCGAAAAACTGTTTTTT
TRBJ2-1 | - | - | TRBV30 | CAWSVIGGGYNEQFF | TGTGCCTGGAGTGTAATTGGGGGAGGCTACAATGAGCAGTTCTTC
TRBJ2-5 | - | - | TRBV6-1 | CASRAFTAMETQYF | TGTGCCAGCAGGGCATTTACAGCGATGGAGACCCAGTACTTC
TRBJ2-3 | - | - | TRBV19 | CASSIRFTDTQYF | TGTGCCAGTAGTATTCGGTTCACAGATACGCAGTATTTT
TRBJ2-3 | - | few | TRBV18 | CASSPGEGVGMNTQYF | TGTGCCAGCTCACCCGGCGAGGGGGTGGGAATGAATACGCAGTATTTT
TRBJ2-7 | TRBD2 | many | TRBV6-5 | CASSYLLAGGKPRAYEQYF | TGTGCCAGCAGTTATCTCTTAGCGGGGGGGAAACCGAGAGCCTACGAGCAGTACTTC
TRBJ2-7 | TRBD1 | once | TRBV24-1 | CATSDPLTGQGWYEQYF | TGTGCCACCAGTGATCCCTTAACGGGACAGGGATGGTACGAGCAGTACTTC
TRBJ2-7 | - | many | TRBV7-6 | CASSGTGPYEQYF | TGTGCCAGCAGCGGAACGGGGCCCTACGAGCAGTACTTC
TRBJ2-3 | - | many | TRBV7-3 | CASSLTPMGPLPADTQYF | TGTGCCAGCAGCTTAACCCCGATGGGACCCCTTCCCGCAGATACGCAGTATTTT
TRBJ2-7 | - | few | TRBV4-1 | CASSQAPYPLYEQYF | TGCGCCAGCAGCCAAGCACCCTACCCCCTCTACGAGCAGTACTTC
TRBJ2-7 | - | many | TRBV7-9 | CASGSLGSPREQYF | TGTGCCAGCGGGTCGCTAGGATCCCCCCGCGAGCAGTACTTC
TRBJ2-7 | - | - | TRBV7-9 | CAGSPGTYEQYF | TGTGCCGGGAGTCCAGGGACCTACGAGCAGTACTTC